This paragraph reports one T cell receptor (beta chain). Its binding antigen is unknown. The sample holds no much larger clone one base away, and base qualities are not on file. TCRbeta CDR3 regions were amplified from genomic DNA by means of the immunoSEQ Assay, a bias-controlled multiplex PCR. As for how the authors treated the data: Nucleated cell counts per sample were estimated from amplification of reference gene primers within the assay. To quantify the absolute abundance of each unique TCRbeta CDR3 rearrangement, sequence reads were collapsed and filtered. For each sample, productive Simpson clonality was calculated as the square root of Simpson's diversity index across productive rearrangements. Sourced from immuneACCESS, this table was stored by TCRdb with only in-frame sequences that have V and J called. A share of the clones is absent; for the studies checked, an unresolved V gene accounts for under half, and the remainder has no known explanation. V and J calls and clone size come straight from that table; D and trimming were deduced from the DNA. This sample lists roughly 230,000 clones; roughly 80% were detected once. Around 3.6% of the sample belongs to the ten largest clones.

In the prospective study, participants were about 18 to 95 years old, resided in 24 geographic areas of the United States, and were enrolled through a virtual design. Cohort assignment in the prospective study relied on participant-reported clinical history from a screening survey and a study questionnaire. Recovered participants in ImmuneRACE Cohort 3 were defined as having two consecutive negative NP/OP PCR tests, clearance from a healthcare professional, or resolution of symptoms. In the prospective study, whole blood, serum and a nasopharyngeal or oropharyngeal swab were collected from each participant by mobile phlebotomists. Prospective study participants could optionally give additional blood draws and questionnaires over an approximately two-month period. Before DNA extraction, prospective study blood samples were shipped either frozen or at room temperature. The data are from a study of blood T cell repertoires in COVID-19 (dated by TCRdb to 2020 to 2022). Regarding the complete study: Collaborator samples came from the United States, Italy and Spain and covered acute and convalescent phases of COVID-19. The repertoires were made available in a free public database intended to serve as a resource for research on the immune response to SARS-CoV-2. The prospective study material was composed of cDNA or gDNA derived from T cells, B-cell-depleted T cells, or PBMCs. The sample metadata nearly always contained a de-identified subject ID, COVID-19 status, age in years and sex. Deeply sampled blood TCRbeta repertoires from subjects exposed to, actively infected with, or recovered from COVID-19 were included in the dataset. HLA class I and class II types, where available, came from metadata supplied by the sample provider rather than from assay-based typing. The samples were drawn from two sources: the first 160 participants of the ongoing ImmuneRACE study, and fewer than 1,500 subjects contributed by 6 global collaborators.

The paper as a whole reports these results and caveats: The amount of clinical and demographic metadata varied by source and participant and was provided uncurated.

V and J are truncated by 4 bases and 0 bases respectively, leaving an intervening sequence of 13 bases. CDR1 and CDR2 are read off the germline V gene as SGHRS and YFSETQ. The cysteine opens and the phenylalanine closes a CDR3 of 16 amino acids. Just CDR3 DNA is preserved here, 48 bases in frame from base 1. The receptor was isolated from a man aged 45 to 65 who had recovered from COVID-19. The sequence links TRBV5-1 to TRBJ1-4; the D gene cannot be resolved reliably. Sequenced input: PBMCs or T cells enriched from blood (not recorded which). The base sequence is TGCGCCAGCAGCGAGGTGTTCGGCACAACTAATGAAAAACTGTTTTTT. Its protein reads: CASSEVFGTTNEKLFF.